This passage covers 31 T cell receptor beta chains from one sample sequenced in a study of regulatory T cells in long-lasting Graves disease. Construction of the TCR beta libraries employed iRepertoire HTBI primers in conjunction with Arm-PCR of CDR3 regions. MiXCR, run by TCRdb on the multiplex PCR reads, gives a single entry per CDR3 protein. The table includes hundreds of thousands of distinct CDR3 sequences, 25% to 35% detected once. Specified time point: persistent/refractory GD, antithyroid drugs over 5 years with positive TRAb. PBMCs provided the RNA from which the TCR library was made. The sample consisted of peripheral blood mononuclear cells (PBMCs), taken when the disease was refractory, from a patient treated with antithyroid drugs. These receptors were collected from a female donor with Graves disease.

The CDR3 bases are TGCGCCAGCAGCTTGGGAGGGACAGAAGGTGGCTACACCTTC. Its protein is CASSLGGTEGGYTF. J is TRBJ1-2 and V is TRBV5-1; 7 bases match TRBD1. Germline V lookup: CDR1 SGHRS, CDR2 YFSETQ. With V trimmed by 0 bases and J by 7 bases, 6 bases remained unmatched. CDR3 size: 14 residues.

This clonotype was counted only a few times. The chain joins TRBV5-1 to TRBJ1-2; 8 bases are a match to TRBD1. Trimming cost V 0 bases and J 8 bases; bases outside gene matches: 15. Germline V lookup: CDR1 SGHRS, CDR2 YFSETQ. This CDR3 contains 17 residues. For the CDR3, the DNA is TGCGCCAGCAGCTTGGATCGCGGGACAGGATTTTCCTCGGGCTACACCTTC. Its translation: CASSLDRGTGFSSGYTF. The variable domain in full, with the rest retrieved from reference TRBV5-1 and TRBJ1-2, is KAGVTQTPRYLIKTRGQQVTLSCSPISGHRSVSWYQQTPGQGLQFLFEYFSETQRNKGNFPGRFSGRQFSNSRSEMNVSTLELGDSALYLCASSLDRGTGFSSGYTFGSGTRLTVV.

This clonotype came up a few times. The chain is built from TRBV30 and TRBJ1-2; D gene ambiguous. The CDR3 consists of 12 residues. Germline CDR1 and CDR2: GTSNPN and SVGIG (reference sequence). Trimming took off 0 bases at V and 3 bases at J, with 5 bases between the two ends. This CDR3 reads CAWSVPDYGYTF. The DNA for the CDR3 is TGTGCCTGGAGTGTACCAGACTATGGCTACACCTTC.

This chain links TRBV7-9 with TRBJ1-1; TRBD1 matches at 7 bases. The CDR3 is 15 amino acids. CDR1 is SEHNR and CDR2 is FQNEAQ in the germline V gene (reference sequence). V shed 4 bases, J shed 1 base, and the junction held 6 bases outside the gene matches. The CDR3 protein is CASSSHRGGNTEAFF. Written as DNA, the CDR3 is TGTGCCAGCAGCTCGCACAGGGGAGGGAACACTGAAGCTTTCTTT.

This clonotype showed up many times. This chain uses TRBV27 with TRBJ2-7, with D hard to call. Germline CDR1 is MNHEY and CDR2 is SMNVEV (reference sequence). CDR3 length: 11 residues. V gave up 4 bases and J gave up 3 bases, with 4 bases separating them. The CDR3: CASSSIYEQYF. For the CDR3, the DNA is TGTGCCAGCAGTTCAATCTACGAGCAGTACTTC.

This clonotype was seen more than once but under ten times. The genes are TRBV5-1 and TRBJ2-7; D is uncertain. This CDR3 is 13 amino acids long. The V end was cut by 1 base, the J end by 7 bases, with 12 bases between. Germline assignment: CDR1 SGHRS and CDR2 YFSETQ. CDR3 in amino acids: CASSLNSEWEQYF. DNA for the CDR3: TGCGCCAGCAGCTTGAACAGCGAATGGGAGCAGTACTTC.

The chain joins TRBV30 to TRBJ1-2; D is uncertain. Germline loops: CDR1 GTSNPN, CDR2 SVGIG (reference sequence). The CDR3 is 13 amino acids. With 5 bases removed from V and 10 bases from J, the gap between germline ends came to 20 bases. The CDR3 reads CAWQQPPMETYTF. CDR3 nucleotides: TGTGCCTGGCAACAACCCCCGATGGAAACCTACACCTTC.

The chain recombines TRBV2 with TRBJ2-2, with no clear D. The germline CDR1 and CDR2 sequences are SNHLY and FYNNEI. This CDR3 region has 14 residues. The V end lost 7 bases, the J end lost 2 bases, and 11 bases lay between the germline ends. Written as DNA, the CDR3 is TGTGCCAGCACAGATATCCTCAACACCGGGGAGCTGTTTTTT. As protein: CASTDILNTGELFF. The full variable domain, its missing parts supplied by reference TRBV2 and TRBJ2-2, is EPEVTQTPSHQVTQMGQEVILRCVPISNHLYFYWYRQILGQKVEFLVSFYNNEISEKSEIFDDQFSVERPDGSNFTLKIRSTKLEDSAMYFCASTDILNTGELFFGEGSRLTVL.

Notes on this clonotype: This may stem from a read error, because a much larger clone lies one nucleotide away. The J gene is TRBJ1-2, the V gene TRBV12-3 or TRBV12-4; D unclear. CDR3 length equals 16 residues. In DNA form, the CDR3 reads TGTGCCAGCAGTTTAAATCTTCGCAGTAACAACTATGGCTTCACCTTC. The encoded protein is CASSLNLRSNNYGFTF.

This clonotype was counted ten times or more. The CDR3 sequence is CASSERPRREGLIEQYF. The CDR3 nucleotides read TGTGCCAGCAGTGAGCGTCCCCGGCGGGAGGGCCTCATCGAGCAGTACTTC. V and J are TRBV2 and TRBJ2-7, with 9 bases lining up with TRBD2. Trimming took 3 bases from V and 6 from J; bases not matched to a gene: 15. The CDR3 covers 17 residues. Germline-derived CDR1 and CDR2 are SNHLY and FYNNEI.

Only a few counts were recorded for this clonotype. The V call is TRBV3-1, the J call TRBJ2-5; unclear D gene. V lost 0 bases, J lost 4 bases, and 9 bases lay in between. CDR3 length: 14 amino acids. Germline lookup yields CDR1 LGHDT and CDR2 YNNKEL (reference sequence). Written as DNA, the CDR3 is TGTGCCAGCAGCCAAGATCTCCCGCGAGAGACCCAGTACTTC. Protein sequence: CASSQDLPRETQYF.

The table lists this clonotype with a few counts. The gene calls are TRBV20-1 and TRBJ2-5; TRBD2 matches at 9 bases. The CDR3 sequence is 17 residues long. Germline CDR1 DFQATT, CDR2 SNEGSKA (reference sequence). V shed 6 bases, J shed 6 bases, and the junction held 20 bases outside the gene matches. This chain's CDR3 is CSARSGSGREEGQTQYF. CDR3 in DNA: TGCAGTGCGCGGTCAGGTAGCGGGAGAGAGGAAGGGCAGACCCAGTACTTC.

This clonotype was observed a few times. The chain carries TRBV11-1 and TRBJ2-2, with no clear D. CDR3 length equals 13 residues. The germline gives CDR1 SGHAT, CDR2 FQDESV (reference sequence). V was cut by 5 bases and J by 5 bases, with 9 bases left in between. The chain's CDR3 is CASSKRGTGELFF. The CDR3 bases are TGTGCCAGCAGCAAGCGTGGGACCGGGGAGCTGTTTTTT.

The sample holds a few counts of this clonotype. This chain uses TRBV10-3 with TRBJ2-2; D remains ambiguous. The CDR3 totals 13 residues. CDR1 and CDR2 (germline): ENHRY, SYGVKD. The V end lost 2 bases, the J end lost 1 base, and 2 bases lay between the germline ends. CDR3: CAISEVNTGELFF. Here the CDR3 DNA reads TGTGCCATCAGTGAGGTGAACACCGGGGAGCTGTTTTTT.

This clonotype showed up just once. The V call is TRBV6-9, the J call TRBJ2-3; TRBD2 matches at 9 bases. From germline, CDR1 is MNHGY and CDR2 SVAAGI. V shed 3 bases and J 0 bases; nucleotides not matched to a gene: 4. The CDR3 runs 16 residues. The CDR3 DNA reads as TGTGCCAGCAGTTACTCACTAGCGGGCAGCACAGATACGCAGTATTTT. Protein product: CASSYSLAGSTDTQYF.

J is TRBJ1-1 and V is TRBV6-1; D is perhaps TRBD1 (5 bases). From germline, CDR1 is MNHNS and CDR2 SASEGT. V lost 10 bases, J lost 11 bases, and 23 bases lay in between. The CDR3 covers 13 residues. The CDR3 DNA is TGTGCCACCCATAGAATCCCACAGGCGCAGGCTTTCTTT. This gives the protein CATHRIPQAQAFF.

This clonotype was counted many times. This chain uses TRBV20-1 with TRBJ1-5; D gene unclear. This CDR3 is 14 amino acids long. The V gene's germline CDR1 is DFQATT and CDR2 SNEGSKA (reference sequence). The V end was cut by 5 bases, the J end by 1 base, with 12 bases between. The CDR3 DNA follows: TGCAGTGCTCTCTGGGTGGCGAGCAATCAGCCCCAGCATTTT. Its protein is CSALWVASNQPQHF.

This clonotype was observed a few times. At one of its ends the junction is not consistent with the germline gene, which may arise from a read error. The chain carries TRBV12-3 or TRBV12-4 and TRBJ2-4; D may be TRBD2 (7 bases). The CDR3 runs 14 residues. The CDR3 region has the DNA TGTGCCAGCAACCTTGGGGGGGCCAAAAACACTCAGTACTTC. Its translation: CASNLGGAKNTQYF.

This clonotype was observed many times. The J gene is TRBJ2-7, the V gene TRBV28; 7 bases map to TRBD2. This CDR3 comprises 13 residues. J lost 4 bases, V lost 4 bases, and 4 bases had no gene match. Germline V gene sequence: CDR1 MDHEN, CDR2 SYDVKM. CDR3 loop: CASSSPGGYEQYF. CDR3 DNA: TGTGCCAGCAGTTCCCCGGGGGGTTACGAGCAGTACTTC. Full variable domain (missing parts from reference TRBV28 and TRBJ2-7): DVKVTQSSRYLVKRTGEKVFLECVQDMDHENMFWYRQDPGLGLRLIYFSYDVKMKEKGDIPEGYSVSREKKERFSLILESASTNQTSMYLCASSSPGGYEQYFGPGTRLTVT.

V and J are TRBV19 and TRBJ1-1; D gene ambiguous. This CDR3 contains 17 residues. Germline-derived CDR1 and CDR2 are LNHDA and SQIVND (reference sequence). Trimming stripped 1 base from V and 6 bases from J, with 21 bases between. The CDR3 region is CASSIALQQLLRPEAFF. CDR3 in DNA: TGTGCCAGTAGTATAGCCCTCCAACAGTTGTTGAGGCCTGAAGCTTTCTTT.

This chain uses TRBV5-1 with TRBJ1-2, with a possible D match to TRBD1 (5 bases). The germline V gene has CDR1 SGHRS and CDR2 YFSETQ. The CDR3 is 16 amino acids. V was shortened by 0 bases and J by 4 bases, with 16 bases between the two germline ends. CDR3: CASSLVGGEVGYGYTF. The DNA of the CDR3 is TGCGCCAGCAGCTTGGTTGGAGGGGAAGTAGGCTATGGCTACACCTTC.

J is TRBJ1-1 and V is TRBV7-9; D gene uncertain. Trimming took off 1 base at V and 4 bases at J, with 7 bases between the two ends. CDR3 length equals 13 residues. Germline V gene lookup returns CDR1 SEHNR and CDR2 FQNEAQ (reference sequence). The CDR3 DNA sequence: TGTGCCAGCAGCTTAGGCAAGACCACTGAAGCTTTCTTT. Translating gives CASSLGKTTEAFF.

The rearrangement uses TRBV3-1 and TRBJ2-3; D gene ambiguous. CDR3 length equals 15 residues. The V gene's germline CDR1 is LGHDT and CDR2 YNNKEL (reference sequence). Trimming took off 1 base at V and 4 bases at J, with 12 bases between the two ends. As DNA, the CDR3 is TGTGCCAGCAGCCAAGGCTCGTATGGCGCAGATACGCAGTATTTT. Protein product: CASSQGSYGADTQYF.

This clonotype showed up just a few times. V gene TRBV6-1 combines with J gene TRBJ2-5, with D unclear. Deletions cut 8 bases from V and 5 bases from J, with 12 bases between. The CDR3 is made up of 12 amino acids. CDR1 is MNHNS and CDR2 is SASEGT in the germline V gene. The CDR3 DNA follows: TGTGCCAGCCTGAAAAGGGTTGAGACCCAGTACTTC. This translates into CASLKRVETQYF.

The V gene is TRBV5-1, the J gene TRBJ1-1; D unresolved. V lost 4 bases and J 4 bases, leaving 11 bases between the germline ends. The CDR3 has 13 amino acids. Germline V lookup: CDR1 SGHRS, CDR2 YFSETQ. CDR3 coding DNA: TGCGCCAGCAGCGACGGCCTGGGCACTGAAGCTTTCTTT. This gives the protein CASSDGLGTEAFF.

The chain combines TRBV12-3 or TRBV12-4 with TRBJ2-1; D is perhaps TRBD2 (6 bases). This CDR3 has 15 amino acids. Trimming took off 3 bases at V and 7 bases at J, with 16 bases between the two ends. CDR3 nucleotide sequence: TGTGCCAGCAGTTTTCCCGCGGGACCTAAAAATGAGCAGTTCTTC. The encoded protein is CASSFPAGPKNEQFF.

The CDR3 is CAWRVPGQGREKLFF. The CDR3 coding sequence is TGTGCCTGGAGGGTACCGGGACAGGGAAGGGAAAAACTGTTTTTT. The V call is TRBV30, the J call TRBJ1-4; 9 bases line up with TRBD1. Losses at the gene ends were 3 bases for V and 8 bases for J; bases not matched to a gene: 10. The germline gives CDR1 GTSNPN, CDR2 SVGIG (reference sequence). The CDR3 totals 15 residues.

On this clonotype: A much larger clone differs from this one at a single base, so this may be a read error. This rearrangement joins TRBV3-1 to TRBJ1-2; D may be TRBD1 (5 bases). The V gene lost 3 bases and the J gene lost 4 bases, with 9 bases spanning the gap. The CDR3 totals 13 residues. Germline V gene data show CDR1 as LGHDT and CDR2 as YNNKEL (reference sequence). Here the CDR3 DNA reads TGTGCCAGCAGCCATAACGGGGGCTATGGCTACACCTTC. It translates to CASSHNGGYGYTF.

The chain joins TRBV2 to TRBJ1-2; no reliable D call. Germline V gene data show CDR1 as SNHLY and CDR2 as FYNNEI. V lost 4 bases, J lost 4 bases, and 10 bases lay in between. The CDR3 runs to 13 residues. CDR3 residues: CASSVAGLYGYTF. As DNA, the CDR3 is TGTGCCAGCAGTGTAGCTGGCCTCTATGGCTACACCTTC.

CDR3 region: CASRSSGAYSNQPQHF. DNA of the CDR3: TGTGCCAGCAGATCTTCCGGGGCTTATAGCAATCAGCCCCAGCATTTT. V usage is TRBV2 and J usage is TRBJ1-5, with TRBD1 as a possible D gene (5 bases). Germline loops: CDR1 SNHLY, CDR2 FYNNEI. The CDR3 runs to 16 residues. Trimming took 6 bases from V and 0 from J, leaving 15 bases between them.

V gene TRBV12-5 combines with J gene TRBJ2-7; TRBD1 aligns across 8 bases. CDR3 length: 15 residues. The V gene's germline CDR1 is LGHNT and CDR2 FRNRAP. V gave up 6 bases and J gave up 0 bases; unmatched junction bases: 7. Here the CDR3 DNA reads TGTGCTAGTGGGGGTGGACAGGGAAGCTCCTACGAGCAGTACTTC. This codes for CASGGGQGSSYEQYF.